The rows below give T cell receptor beta chains drawn from one sample of a study of shared clonotypes between healthy human individuals. TCRdb's table, derived via immunoSEQ multiplex PCR, lists solely in-frame clones and lacks some. Of roughly 2.2 million clones listed, 85% to 95% are singletons. Sequenced material: naive CD4+ T cells from PBMCs. Receptors originate from a man in his late teens or twenties in good health. Some clones in this sample may be carry-over from other donors' samples. Each CDR3 is given with its conserved first and last residue. The D gene is left open where the match is weak. A clone size is listed for some rows: how often the clone was seen (once, few, many), or a class if it is expanded.

abundance,v_gene,j_gene,d_gene,CDR3nt,CDR3aa
-,TRBV5-1,TRBJ1-5,-,TGCGCCAGCAGCTACGATAGCAATCAGCCCCAGCATTTT,CASSYDSNQPQHF
-,TRBV10-3,TRBJ2-1,-,TGTGCCATCAGCACCGACAGCTCCTACAATGAGCAGTTCTTC,CAISTDSSYNEQFF
-,TRBV28,TRBJ2-7,-,TGTGCCAGCAGTCGCCTTACCGGGTCTCTGGCCTACGAGCAGTACTTC,CASSRLTGSLAYEQYF
-,TRBV2,TRBJ1-5,-,TGTGCCAGCAGCGGAATGGCCCGGACTCAGCCCCAGCATTTT,CASSGMARTQPQHF
-,TRBV7-6,TRBJ1-4,-,TGTGCCAGCACCCAAGGGGATGAAAAACTGTTTTTT,CASTQGDEKLFF
-,TRBV28,TRBJ2-1,-,TGTGCCAGCAGTTTCCCGCCTTACCTGCAGTTCTTC,CASSFPPYLQFF
-,TRBV19,TRBJ1-2,-,TGTGCCAGTAGTATATCAGGGGCGGGCTATGGCTACACCTTC,CASSISGAGYGYTF
-,TRBV25-1,TRBJ1-1,TRBD1,TGTGCCAGCAGGACGGAGGGGGCGCCGATTGAAGCTTTCTTT,CASRTEGAPIEAFF
-,TRBV7-3,TRBJ2-2,-,TGTGCCAGCAGCTTTTTCCCTCGCGGGGAGCTGTTTTTT,CASSFFPRGELFF
-,TRBV30,TRBJ1-1,-,TGTGCCTGGAGTGGGGGCGGTGACAACATGAACACTGAAGCTTTCTTT,CAWSGGGDNMNTEAFF
-,TRBV7-9,TRBJ2-2,-,TGTGCCAGCAGCTTCGACAGATACACCGGGGAGCTGTTTTTT,CASSFDRYTGELFF
-,TRBV18,TRBJ2-2,TRBD2,TGTGCCAGCACCTTCGGACTAGCGGGAGGGACGAACACCGGGGAGCTGTTTTTT,CASTFGLAGGTNTGELFF
-,TRBV7-9,TRBJ2-2,-,TGTGCCAGCAGCTTGGGAGAGGGGCCCGGGGAGCTGTTTTTT,CASSLGEGPGELFF
-,TRBV2,TRBJ1-3,-,TGTGCCAGCAGTGAAAGGTCGGTTGGAAACACCATATATTTT,CASSERSVGNTIYF
-,TRBV28,TRBJ2-1,-,TGTGCCAGCAGTTTGCAGGGTCCCTCCTACAATGAGCAGTTCTTC,CASSLQGPSYNEQFF
-,TRBV7-2,TRBJ2-3,-,TGTGCCAGCAGCTTCTGGGGGCCCACAGATACGCAGTATTTT,CASSFWGPTDTQYF
-,TRBV5-4,TRBJ2-3,-,TGTGCCAGCAGCTTGTACGGTCGGGCAGATACGCAGTATTTT,CASSLYGRADTQYF
-,TRBV28,TRBJ1-2,TRBD1,TGTGCCAGCAGTTTATACACGGGACAGGGTTCCTATGGCTACACCTTC,CASSLYTGQGSYGYTF
-,TRBV2,TRBJ2-7,-,TGTGCCAGCAGTGACAGAGGGCTAGATTTCCGTATGACCTACGAGCAGTACTTC,CASSDRGLDFRMTYEQYF
once,TRBV28,TRBJ2-4,-,TGTGCCAGCAGTTTGGGGTCCCCCAGGAACATTCAGTACTTC,CASSLGSPRNIQYF
-,TRBV6-1,TRBJ2-7,-,TGTGCCAGCAGTGAGTGGGTAGGGGGGGGCGAGCAGTACTTC,CASSEWVGGGEQYF
few,TRBV28,TRBJ1-5,-,TGTGCCACCCTAAAGGACCGAGTCTATCAGCCCCAGCATTTT,CATLKDRVYQPQHF
once,TRBV11-3,TRBJ2-7,-,TGTGCCAGCAGCTTAGATAGCGGCGAGCAGTACTTC,CASSLDSGEQYF
-,TRBV27,TRBJ1-2,TRBD1,TGTGCCAGCAGTTCAGCGGACAGGGTCGGCGGCTACACCTTC,CASSSADRVGGYTF
-,TRBV7-9,TRBJ2-1,-,TGTGCCAGCAGCTTAGTTGCGAACAATGAGCAGTTCTTC,CASSLVANNEQFF
-,TRBV2,TRBJ2-5,-,TGTGCCAGCAGCCCTAGACAGGTCAGAGAGACCCAGTACTTC,CASSPRQVRETQYF
-,TRBV5-6,TRBJ1-4,-,TGTGCCAGCAGCTTGTACGGAAATAATGAAAAACTGTTTTTT,CASSLYGNNEKLFF
-,TRBV6-5,TRBJ2-7,TRBD2,TGTGCCAGCAGTCCGGCCCTAGCGGGGATTTACGAGCAGTACTTC,CASSPALAGIYEQYF
-,TRBV4-1,TRBJ1-5,-,TGCGCCAGCAGCCAATCTGGGATACTACTGAATCAGCCCCAGCATTTT,CASSQSGILLNQPQHF
-,TRBV7-3,TRBJ2-2,TRBD1,TGTGCCAGCAGTCCCCGGGACAGGTTGGGGAACACCGGGGAGCTGTTTTTT,CASSPRDRLGNTGELFF
-,TRBV28,TRBJ2-6,-,TGTGCCAGCAGCCCGCCCCGGCGGCCGAGCTCTGGGGCCAACGTCCTGACTTTC,CASSPPRRPSSGANVLTF
-,TRBV30,TRBJ1-1,-,TGTGCACGTGGGGGGGGGAACACTGAAGCTTTCTTT,CARGGGNTEAFF
-,TRBV7-9,TRBJ2-3,TRBD2,TGTGCCAGCAGCTTAGAGGGACTAGCGGCAGATACGCAGTATTTT,CASSLEGLAADTQYF
-,TRBV18,TRBJ2-1,-,TGTGCCAGCTCACCCATTTGGGTCGGGGGCGGCTACAATGAGCAGTTCTTC,CASSPIWVGGGYNEQFF
-,TRBV9,TRBJ2-5,-,TGTGCCGCGGAGCCCAGGGTGGGAGAGACCCAGTACTTC,CAAEPRVGETQYF